The rows below give T cell receptor beta chains drawn from one sample of a study of T cell repertoires in cytomegalovirus infection. TCRdb redid the calling of the reads with MiXCR, one entry per CDR3 protein. This table holds hundreds of thousands of distinct CDR3 sequences, roughly 20% found once. Sequenced: CD8+ T cells from PBMCs. These receptors all stem from a human donor in good health (CMV status not recorded). Some clones in this sample may be carry-over from other donors' samples. The CDR3 runs from the conserved cysteine through the conserved F or W. D genes are given only for firm matches. Some rows have no size entry. The others give once, few or many, or a class for an expanded clone.

clone size,V gene,CDR3 length,J gene,D gene,CDR3 DNA,CDR3 protein
few,TRBV6-1,14,TRBJ2-1,TRBD1,TGTGCCAGCAGTTTCGGACAGGGCGGCAATGAGCAGTTCTTC,CASSFGQGGNEQFF
few,TRBV5-1,13,TRBJ1-1,-,TGCGCCAGCAGCTTTGACAGAAACACTGAAGCTTTCTTT,CASSFDRNTEAFF
many,TRBV28,22,TRBJ2-6,TRBD1,TGTGCCAGCAGTTTCGTATTAGGGACAGGGACCACCCTATTCTCTGGGGCCAACGTCCTGACTTTC,CASSFVLGTGTTLFSGANVLTF
-,TRBV5-6,15,TRBJ1-4,-,TGTGCCAGCAGCTTGGAAGGGTCAACTAATGAAAAACTGTTTTTT,CASSLEGSTNEKLFF
few,TRBV4-1,15,TRBJ2-7,-,TGCGCCAGCAGCCAAGAGCGCGGACTATCCTACGAGCAGTACTTC,CASSQERGLSYEQYF
few,TRBV27,15,TRBJ2-7,-,TGTGCCAGCAGTTTAGTTGCCGACCCCCGAAGCGAGCAGTACTTC,CASSLVADPRSEQYF
few,TRBV5-6,14,TRBJ1-2,TRBD1,TGTGCCAGCAGCTTGCCCGACAGGGTTGATGGCTACACCTTC,CASSLPDRVDGYTF
few,TRBV5-1,17,TRBJ2-1,TRBD2,TGCGCCAGCAGCCTCGGACTAGCGGGGAGGGCCTACAATGAGCAGTTCTTC,CASSLGLAGRAYNEQFF
-,TRBV20-1,15,TRBJ2-5,TRBD2,TGCAGTGCTAGAGACACGGGACTAGTGTGGAAGACCCAGTACTTC,CSARDTGLVWKTQYF
-,TRBV5-4,15,TRBJ2-3,TRBD1,TGTGCCAGCAGCTTGATGGGACAGGGCATAGATACGCAGTATTTT,CASSLMGQGIDTQYF
-,TRBV19,14,TRBJ2-1,TRBD2,TGTGCCAGTAGTAGGACTAGCGGGGTAAATGAGCAGTTCTTC,CASSRTSGVNEQFF
few,TRBV6-2/TRBV6-3,13,TRBJ2-7,-,TGTGCCAGCAGTTACACCCTCGGCCACGAGCAGTACTTC,CASSYTLGHEQYF
few,TRBV7-6,12,TRBJ1-1,-,TGTGCCAGCAGCCGCGGGGGGCTAGAAGCTTTCTTT,CASSRGGLEAFF
-,TRBV29-1,13,TRBJ2-7,-,TGCCGCGTTGAAGAGGGAGATTCCTACGAGCAGTACTTC,CRVEEGDSYEQYF
many,TRBV28,14,TRBJ1-1,-,TGTGCCAGCAGCGCGGACGGGGGGAACACTGAAGCTTTCTTT,CASSADGGNTEAFF
many,TRBV6-6,15,TRBJ2-5,TRBD1,TGTGCCAGTAGCCCCGCGGACAGGGCCCAAGAGACCCAGTACTTC,CASSPADRAQETQYF
few,TRBV28,17,TRBJ2-7,TRBD1,TGTGCCAGCAGTTCCTTCATTAGGGACAGTGATTTATACGAGCAGTACTTC,CASSSFIRDSDLYEQYF
-,TRBV28,15,TRBJ2-7,TRBD2,TGTGCCAGCAGCTTTGCGGGGGGGTCAACCTACGAGCAGTACTTC,CASSFAGGSTYEQYF
many,TRBV7-9,14,TRBJ1-5,TRBD1,TGTGCCAGCAGCCCTTGGGACAGCTTGAAGCCCCAGCATTTT,CASSPWDSLKPQHF